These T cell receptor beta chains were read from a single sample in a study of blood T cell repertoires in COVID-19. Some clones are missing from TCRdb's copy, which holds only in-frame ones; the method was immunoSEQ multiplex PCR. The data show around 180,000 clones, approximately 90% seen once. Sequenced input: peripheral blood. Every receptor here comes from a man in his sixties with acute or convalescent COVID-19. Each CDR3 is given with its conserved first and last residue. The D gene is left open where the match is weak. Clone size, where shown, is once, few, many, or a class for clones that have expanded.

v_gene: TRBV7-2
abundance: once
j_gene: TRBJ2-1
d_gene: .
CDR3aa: CASSLRRQAVNEQFF
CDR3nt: TGTGCCAGCAGCTTAAGGCGACAGGCCGTAAATGAGCAGTTCTTC

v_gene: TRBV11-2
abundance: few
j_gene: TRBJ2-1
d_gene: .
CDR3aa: CASSSTHRDTGEQFF
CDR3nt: TGTGCCAGCAGCTCGACACACAGGGATACGGGTGAGCAGTTCTTC

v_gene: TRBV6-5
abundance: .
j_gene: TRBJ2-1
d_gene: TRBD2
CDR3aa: CASSKVSGSYNEQFF
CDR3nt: TGTGCCAGCTCGAAGGTTAGCGGGAGCTACAATGAGCAGTTCTTC

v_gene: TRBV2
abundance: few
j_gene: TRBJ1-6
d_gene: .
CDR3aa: CASSGGAFSPLHF
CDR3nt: TGTGCCAGCAGTGGCGGGGCATTTTCACCCCTCCACTTT

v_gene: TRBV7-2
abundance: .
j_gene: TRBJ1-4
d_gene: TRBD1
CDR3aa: CASSFGGGNEKLFF
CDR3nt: TGTGCCAGCAGCTTTGGAGGGGGCAATGAAAAACTGTTTTTT

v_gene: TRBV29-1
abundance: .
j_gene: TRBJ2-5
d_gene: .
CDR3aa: CSVVRGPETQYF
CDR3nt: TGCAGCGTCGTTAGGGGTCCGGAGACCCAGTACTTC

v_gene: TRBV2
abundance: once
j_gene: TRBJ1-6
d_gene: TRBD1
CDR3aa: CASSESGTGRSPLHF
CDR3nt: TGTGCCAGCAGTGAATCCGGGACAGGGAGGTCACCCCTCCACTTT

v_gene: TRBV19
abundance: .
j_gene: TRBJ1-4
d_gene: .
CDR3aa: CASSPGTQVKLFF
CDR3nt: TGTGCCAGTAGTCCCGGGACACAGGTAAAACTGTTTTTT

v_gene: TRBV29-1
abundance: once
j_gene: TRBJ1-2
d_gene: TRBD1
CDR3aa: CSVWDSEGYTF
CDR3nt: TGCAGCGTTTGGGACAGCGAAGGCTACACCTTC

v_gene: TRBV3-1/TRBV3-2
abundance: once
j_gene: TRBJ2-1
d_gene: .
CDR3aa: CASSPLAVANNEQFF
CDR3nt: TGTGCCAGCAGCCCCTTGGCGGTAGCCAACAATGAGCAGTTCTTC

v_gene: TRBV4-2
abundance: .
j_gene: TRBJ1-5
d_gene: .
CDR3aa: CASSQNNRVESNQPQHF
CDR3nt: TGTGCCAGCAGCCAGAATAACAGGGTAGAGTCCAATCAGCCCCAGCATTTT

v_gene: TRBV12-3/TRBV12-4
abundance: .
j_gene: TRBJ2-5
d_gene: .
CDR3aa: CASSLFRGETQYF
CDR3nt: TGTGCCAGCAGTTTATTCAGGGGAGAGACCCAGTACTTC

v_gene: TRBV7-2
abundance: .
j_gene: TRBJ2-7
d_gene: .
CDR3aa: CASREGGVYEQYF
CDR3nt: TGTGCCAGCAGGGAGGGGGGGGTCTACGAGCAGTACTTC

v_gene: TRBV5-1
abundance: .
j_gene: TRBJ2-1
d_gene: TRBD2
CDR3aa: CASSGPSGHEQFF
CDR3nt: TGCGCCAGCAGCGGACCTAGCGGCCATGAGCAGTTCTTC

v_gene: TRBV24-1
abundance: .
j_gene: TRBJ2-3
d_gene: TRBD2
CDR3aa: CATSDLTSGSTDTQYF
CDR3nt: TGTGCCACCAGTGATCTTACTAGCGGGAGCACAGATACGCAGTATTTT

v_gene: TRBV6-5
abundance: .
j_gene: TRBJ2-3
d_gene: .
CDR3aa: CASSPRRGDTQYF
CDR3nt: TGTGCCAGCAGCCCCCGTAGGGGGGATACGCAGTATTTT

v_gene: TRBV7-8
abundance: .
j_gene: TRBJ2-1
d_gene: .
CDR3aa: CASSLALTEKQFF
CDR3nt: TGTGCCAGCAGCTTAGCGCTAACAGAGAAGCAGTTCTTC

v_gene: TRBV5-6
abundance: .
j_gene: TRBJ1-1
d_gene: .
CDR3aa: CASSLVTSIDMNTEAFF
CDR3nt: TGTGCCAGCAGCTTGGTAACGAGCATCGACATGAACACTGAAGCTTTCTTT

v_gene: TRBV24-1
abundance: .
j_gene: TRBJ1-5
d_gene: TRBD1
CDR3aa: CATSPGGLSNQPQHF
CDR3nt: TGTGCCACCAGTCCAGGGGGTCTGAGCAATCAGCCCCAGCATTTT

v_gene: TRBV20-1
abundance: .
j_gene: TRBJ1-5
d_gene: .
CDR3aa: CSASAFGRQGYRPQHF
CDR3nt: TGCAGTGCTAGTGCCTTTGGTAGGCAGGGGTATAGGCCCCAGCATTTT

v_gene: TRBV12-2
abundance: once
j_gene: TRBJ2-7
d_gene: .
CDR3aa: CASRSPPGFLLPYEQYF
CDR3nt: TGTGCAAGTCGCTCTCCACCAGGCTTCCTACTTCCCTACGAGCAGTACTTC

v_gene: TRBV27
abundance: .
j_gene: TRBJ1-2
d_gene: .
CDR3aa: CASSLGRANYGYTF
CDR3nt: TGTGCCAGCAGTTTAGGCAGGGCTAACTATGGCTACACCTTC

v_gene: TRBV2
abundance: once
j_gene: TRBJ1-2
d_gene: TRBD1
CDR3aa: CASADQTGGNYGYTF
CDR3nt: TGTGCCAGCGCGGACCAAACAGGGGGCAACTATGGCTACACCTTC

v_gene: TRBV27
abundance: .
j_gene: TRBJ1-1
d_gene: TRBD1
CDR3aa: CASRQGGQMNTEAFF
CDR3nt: TGTGCCAGCCGACAGGGAGGTCAAATGAACACTGAAGCTTTCTTT

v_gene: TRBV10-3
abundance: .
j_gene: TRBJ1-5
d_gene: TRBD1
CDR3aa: CAISGGTGGVLGNQPQHF
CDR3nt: TGTGCCATCAGTGGAGGGACAGGGGGGGTTTTGGGCAATCAGCCCCAGCATTTT

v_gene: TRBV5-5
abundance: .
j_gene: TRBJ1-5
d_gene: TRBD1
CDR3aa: CASSSTGDHNQPQHF
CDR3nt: TGTGCCAGCAGCTCGACAGGGGACCACAATCAGCCCCAGCATTTT

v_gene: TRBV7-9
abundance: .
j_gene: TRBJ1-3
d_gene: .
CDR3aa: CASSLARGKEAGNTIYF
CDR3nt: TGTGCCAGCAGCTTAGCGCGGGGGAAGGAGGCTGGAAACACCATATATTTT

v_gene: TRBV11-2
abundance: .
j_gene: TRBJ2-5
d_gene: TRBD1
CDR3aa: CASSAGQGAKETQYF
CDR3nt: TGTGCCAGCAGCGCCGGACAGGGGGCAAAAGAGACCCAGTACTTC